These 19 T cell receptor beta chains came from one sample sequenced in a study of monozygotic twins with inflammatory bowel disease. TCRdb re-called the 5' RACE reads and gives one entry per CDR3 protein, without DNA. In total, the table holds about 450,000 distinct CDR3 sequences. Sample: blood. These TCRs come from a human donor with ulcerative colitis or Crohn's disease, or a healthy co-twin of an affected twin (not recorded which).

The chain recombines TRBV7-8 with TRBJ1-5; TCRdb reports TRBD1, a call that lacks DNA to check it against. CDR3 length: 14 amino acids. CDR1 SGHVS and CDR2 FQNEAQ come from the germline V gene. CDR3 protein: CASSPGTSPQPQHF.

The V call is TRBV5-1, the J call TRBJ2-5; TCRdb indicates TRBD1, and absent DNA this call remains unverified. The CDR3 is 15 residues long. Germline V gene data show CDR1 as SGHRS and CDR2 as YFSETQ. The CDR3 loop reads CASSQGTGNLETQYF.

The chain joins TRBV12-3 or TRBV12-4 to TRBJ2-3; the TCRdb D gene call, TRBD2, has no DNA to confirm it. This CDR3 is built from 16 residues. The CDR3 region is CASSLTSGGATDTQYF.

CDR3 region: CASGQGPYNEQFF. The chain uses TRBV12-3 or TRBV12-4 and TRBJ2-1; TCRdb lists TRBD1, though no DNA is available to test this call. The CDR3 contains 13 residues.

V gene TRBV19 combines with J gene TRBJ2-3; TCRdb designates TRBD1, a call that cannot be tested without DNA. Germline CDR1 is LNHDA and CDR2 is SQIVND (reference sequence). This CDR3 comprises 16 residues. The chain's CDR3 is CASRLMGDRGTDTQYF.

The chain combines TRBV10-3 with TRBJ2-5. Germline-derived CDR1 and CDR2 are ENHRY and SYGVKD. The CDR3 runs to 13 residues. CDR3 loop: CAISESQFETQYF.

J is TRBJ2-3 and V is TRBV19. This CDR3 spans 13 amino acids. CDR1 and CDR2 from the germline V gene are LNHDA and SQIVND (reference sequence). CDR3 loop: CASSIQGTDTQYF.

CDR3 loop: CASSLAQRAGNYGYTF. The V and J genes are TRBV12-3 or TRBV12-4 and TRBJ1-2. The CDR3 extends over 16 amino acids.

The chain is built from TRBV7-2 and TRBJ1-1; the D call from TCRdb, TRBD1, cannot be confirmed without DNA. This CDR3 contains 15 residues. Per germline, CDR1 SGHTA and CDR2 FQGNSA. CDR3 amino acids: CASSLGQSRGTEAFF. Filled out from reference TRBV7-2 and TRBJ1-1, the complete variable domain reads GAGVSQSPSNKVTEKGKDVELRCDPISGHTALYWYRQSLGQGLEFLIYFQGNSAPDKSGLPSDRFSAERTGGSVSTLTIQRTQQEDSAVYLCASSLGQSRGTEAFFGQGTRLTVV.

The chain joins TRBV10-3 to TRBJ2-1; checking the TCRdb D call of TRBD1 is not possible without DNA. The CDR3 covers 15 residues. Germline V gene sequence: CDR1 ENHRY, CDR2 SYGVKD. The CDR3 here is CAIREGGGLYNEQFF.

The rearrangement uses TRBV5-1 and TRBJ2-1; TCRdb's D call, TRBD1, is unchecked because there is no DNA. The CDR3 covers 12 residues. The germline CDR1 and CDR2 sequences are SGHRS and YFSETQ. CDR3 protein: CASSRPGDEQFF.

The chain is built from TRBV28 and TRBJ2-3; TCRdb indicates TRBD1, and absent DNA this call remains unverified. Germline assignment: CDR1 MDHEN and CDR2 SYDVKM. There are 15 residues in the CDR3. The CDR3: CASSPPTGHTDTQYF.

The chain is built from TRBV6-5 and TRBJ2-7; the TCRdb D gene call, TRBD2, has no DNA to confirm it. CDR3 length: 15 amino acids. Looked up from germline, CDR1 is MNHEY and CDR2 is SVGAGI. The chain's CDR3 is CASSSTSGGSYEQYF.

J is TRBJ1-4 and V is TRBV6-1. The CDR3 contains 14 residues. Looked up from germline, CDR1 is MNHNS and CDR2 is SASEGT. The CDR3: CASSRQPTNEKLFF.

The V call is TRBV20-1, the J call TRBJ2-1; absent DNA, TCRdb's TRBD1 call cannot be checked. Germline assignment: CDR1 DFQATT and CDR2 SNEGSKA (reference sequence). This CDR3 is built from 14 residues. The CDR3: CSAAGDGSYNEQFF.

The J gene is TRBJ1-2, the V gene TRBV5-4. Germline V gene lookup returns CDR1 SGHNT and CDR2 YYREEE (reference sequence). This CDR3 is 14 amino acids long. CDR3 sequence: CASSVLTSNYGYTF.

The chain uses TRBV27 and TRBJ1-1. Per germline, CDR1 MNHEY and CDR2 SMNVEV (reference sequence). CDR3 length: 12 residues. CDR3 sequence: CASSKRPGTAFF.

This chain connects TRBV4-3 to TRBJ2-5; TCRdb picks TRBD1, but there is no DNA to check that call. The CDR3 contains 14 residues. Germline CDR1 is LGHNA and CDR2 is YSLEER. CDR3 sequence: CASSRGTGQETQYF.

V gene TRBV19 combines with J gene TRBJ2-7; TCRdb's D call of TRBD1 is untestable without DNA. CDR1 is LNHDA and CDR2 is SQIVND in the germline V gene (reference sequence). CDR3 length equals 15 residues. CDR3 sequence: CASSPGQGMAYEQYF. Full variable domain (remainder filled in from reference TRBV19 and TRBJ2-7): DGGITQSPKYLFRKEGQNVTLSCEQNLNHDAMYWYRQDPGQGLRLIYYSQIVNDFQKGDIAEGYSVSREKKESFPLTVTSAQKNPTAFYLCASSPGQGMAYEQYFGPGTRLTVT.